These 11 T cell receptor beta chains were all obtained from the same sample, sequenced in a study of spatial heterogeneity in lung cancer. TCRdb independently ran MiXCR on the 5' RACE reads; one entry per CDR3 protein. The sample records 10,000 to 15,000 distinct CDR3 sequences, 3.9% being singletons. Time point in this sample: sample taken at primary tumor resection. Sequencing covered unsorted whole RNA taken from tumor, nontumor lung or frozen PBMC. The source was PBMCs, collected at surgery. The receptors were sampled from a male donor with early-stage non-small cell lung cancer.

This clonotype has a count of ten or more. This beta chain is an off-target read within a library intended for alpha chains, so its frequency means little. The chain is built from TRBV27 and TRBJ1-1, with D perhaps matching TRBD1 (6 bases). Germline lookup yields CDR1 MNHEY and CDR2 SMNVEV (reference sequence). With 6 bases removed from V and 1 base from J, the gap between germline ends came to 18 bases. The CDR3 totals 16 residues. In nucleotides, the CDR3 is TGTGCCAGCAGCCGGAAGATGGGACATGAGAACACTGAAGCTTTCTTT. Translating it yields CASSRKMGHENTEAFF.

This clonotype showed up many times. Little can be read into the size of this beta chain, an off-target read in a library designed for alpha chains. This chain joins TRBV12-3 or TRBV12-4 and TRBJ1-3; D not resolved. V gave up 6 bases and J gave up 3 bases, with 12 bases separating them. The CDR3 runs 14 residues. The CDR3 region has the DNA TGTGCCAGCAGCGGTCAGATGGGTGGAAACACCATATATTTT. This sequence encodes CASSGQMGGNTIYF.

This clonotype was seen ten or more times. The library was prepared for alpha chains; this beta chain is a stray read, so its frequency means little. V is TRBV7-9 and J is TRBJ1-1; a possible D gene is TRBD1 (6 bases). The germline V gene encodes CDR1 SEHNR and CDR2 FQNEAQ (reference sequence). Trimming removed 4 bases from V and 4 bases from J, with 10 bases in between. There are 13 residues in the CDR3. The CDR3 nucleotides read TGTGCCAGCAGCTGGGGGGGCGGCACTGAAGCTTTCTTT. Amino acids: CASSWGGGTEAFF.

There are many counts of this clonotype. Because the library targeted alpha chains, this beta chain is an off-target read whose size means little. The rearrangement joins TRBV7-2 to TRBJ2-7; D might be TRBD1 or TRBD2, each matching 5 bases. Trimming took off 5 bases at V and 2 bases at J, with 10 bases between the two ends. Germline V gene lookup returns CDR1 SGHTA and CDR2 FQGNSA. The CDR3 totals 13 residues. CDR3 sequence reads: CASSHGAAYEQYF. The DNA for the CDR3 is TGTGCCAGCAGCCACGGGGCTGCCTACGAGCAGTACTTC.

A remark on this clonotype: This beta chain is a stray read from a library made for alpha chains; its abundance is not meaningful. The J gene is TRBJ2-5, the V gene TRBV3-1; D tentatively fits TRBD1 or TRBD2 (5 bases each). In germline, CDR1 is LGHDT, CDR2 YNNKEL (reference sequence). V dropped 4 bases and J dropped 5 bases, with 20 bases sitting between them. The CDR3 is 16 residues long. In DNA, the CDR3 is TGTGCCAGCAGCCTAAGGACGGGGACCCACGTGGAGACCCAGTACTTC. Translating gives CASSLRTGTHVETQYF.

This clonotype appeared a few times. A library made for alpha chains picked up this beta chain off target, so its size means little. This sequence joins TRBV6-5 and TRBJ2-3, with 14 bases that match TRBD2. The ends lost 0 bases at V and 9 bases at J; junction bases unmatched: 8. The germline V gene encodes CDR1 MNHEY and CDR2 SVGAGI. The CDR3 contains 17 residues. As DNA, the CDR3 is TGTGCCAGCAGTTACTCCCCCGGGACTAGCGGGAGTATGACGCAGTATTTT. Its protein product is CASSYSPGTSGSMTQYF.

This clonotype was seen many times. This beta chain is a stray sequence in a library constructed for alpha chains; its clone size is not meaningful. This chain uses TRBV5-1 with TRBJ2-7; 8 positions match TRBD1. CDR3 length: 14 residues. The germline V gene has CDR1 SGHRS and CDR2 YFSETQ. J was trimmed by 2 bases and V by 9 bases; bases with no gene match: 10. The CDR3 is CATRAGTGPYEQYF. DNA for the CDR3: TGCGCCACACGTGCCGGGACAGGTCCCTACGAGCAGTACTTC.

This clonotype showed up many times. Little can be read into the size of this beta chain, an off-target read in a library designed for alpha chains. The genes are TRBV28 and TRBJ1-5; a possible D gene is TRBD1 (6 bases). V gave up 6 bases and J gave up 7 bases, with 16 bases separating them. The CDR3 consists of 14 residues. The germline V gene encodes CDR1 MDHEN and CDR2 SYDVKM. CDR3 protein: CASRRGEGGQPQHF. In DNA, the CDR3 is TGTGCCAGCAGACGAGGGGAAGGGGGACAGCCCCAGCATTTT.

This clonotype appeared many times. Because this beta chain is a stray read in a library intended to capture alpha chains, its abundance should not be given much weight. The V and J genes are TRBV11-2 and TRBJ2-3; 13 nucleotides agree with TRBD2. CDR1 and CDR2 (germline): SGHAT, FQNNGV. This CDR3 is built from 15 residues. V gave up 8 bases and J gave up 3 bases; unmatched junction bases: 5. In DNA, the CDR3 is TGTGCCAGCCGCCAACTAGCGGGAGGGACAGATACGCAGTATTTT. It codes for CASRQLAGGTDTQYF.

This clonotype was detected many times. This beta chain is an off-target read within a library intended for alpha chains, so its frequency means little. The rearrangement joins TRBV28 to TRBJ2-3, with 10 bases identical to TRBD2. This CDR3 comprises 14 residues. J lost 4 bases, V lost 7 bases, and 5 bases had no gene match. Germline V gives CDR1 MDHEN, CDR2 SYDVKM. CDR3: CASNSGRAADTQYF. CDR3 bases: TGTGCCAGCAACAGCGGGAGGGCCGCAGATACGCAGTATTTT. Filled out from reference TRBV28 and TRBJ2-3, the complete variable domain reads DVKVTQSSRYLVKRTGEKVFLECVQDMDHENMFWYRQDPGLGLRLIYFSYDVKMKEKGDIPEGYSVSREKKERFSLILESASTNQTSMYLCASNSGRAADTQYFGPGTRLTVL.

This clonotype was seen repeatedly, ten times or more. The library was prepared for alpha chains; this beta chain is a stray read, so its frequency means little. This chain links TRBV5-1 with TRBJ2-3; 8 bases match TRBD1. CDR3 length: 15 amino acids. Unmatched junction bases numbered 4, after V lost 2 bases and J lost 2 bases. CDR1 and CDR2 (germline): SGHRS, YFSETQ. The CDR3 DNA sequence: TGCGCCAGCAGCTTTGGGACAGGTCCCACAGATACGCAGTATTTT. This codes for CASSFGTGPTDTQYF.